Below are 27 T cell receptor beta chains sequenced from a single sample in a study of T cell responses to AZD1222 COVID-19 vaccine. Produced via immunoSEQ multiplex PCR; TCRdb's table is partial and in-frame only. The table includes 100,000 to 150,000 clones, approximately 86% detected once. This specimen consisted of peripheral blood, obtained on day 0 of AZD1222 vaccination. These receptors originate from an adult in good health.

The chain employs TRBV19 and TRBJ2-3, with 9 bases that match TRBD1. This CDR3 is 14 amino acids long. CDR1 and CDR2 from the germline V gene are LNHDA and SQIVND (reference sequence). The J segment lost 7 bases and the V segment lost 5 bases, leaving 7 bases of the junction unmatched. CDR3 coding DNA: TGTGCCAGTAGTGGCCGGGACAGGGATTATACGCAGTATTTT. Encoded protein: CASSGRDRDYTQYF.

A single count supports this clone. This rearrangement joins TRBV9 to TRBJ1-1, with D perhaps TRBD1 (6 bases). Trimming cost V 7 bases and J 4 bases, with 17 bases left between them. The germline V gene encodes CDR1 SGDLS and CDR2 YYNGEE. The CDR3 sequence is 14 residues long. For the CDR3, the DNA is TGTGCCAGCGGGGGGCTAGGCGGTACCACTGAAGCTTTCTTT. This encodes CASGGLGGTTEAFF. Full variable domain (outside the CDR3, taken from reference TRBV9 and TRBJ1-1): DSGVTQTPKHLITATGQRVTLRCSPRSGDLSVYWYQQSLDQGLQFLIQYYNGEERAKGNILERFSAQQFPDLHSELNLSSLELGDSALYFCASGGLGGTTEAFFGQGTRLTVV.

V and J are TRBV6-5 and TRBJ2-7, with 7 nucleotides matching TRBD1. Germline assignment: CDR1 MNHEY and CDR2 SVGAGI. The trim removed 6 bases at V and 0 bases at J, leaving 5 bases unmatched. The CDR3 is made up of 14 amino acids. CDR3: CASRRQGFSYEQYF. The CDR3 nucleotides read TGTGCCAGCAGAAGACAGGGATTCTCCTACGAGCAGTACTTC.

The CDR3, as DNA: TGTGCCAGCAGCCCGGGCCAGGAGGGCCCTCAGCCCCAGCATTTT. It is translated as CASSPGQEGPQPQHF. This rearrangement joins TRBV9 to TRBJ1-5; D unclear. The germline V and J ends were trimmed by 4 bases and 6 bases, with 17 bases remaining between them. This CDR3 has 15 amino acids. The germline gives CDR1 SGDLS, CDR2 YYNGEE.

The chain couples TRBV11-2 to TRBJ2-7; D remains unclear. V gave up 4 bases and J gave up 6 bases, with 10 bases separating them. The CDR3 has 12 amino acids. Germline lookup yields CDR1 SGHAT and CDR2 FQNNGV. The CDR3 is CASSSLGGEQYF. DNA for the CDR3: TGTGCCAGCAGCTCCCTTGGTGGCGAGCAGTACTTC.

V usage is TRBV9 and J usage is TRBJ1-4; D call uncertain. CDR1 is SGDLS, CDR2 YYNGEE, per germline. Trimming pared 0 bases from V and 4 bases from J, leaving 10 bases between. The CDR3 covers 15 residues. CDR3 loop: CASSVGGQFNEKLFF. The DNA of the CDR3 is TGTGCCAGCAGCGTAGGAGGGCAGTTTAATGAAAAACTGTTTTTT.

V gene TRBV7-8 combines with J gene TRBJ1-1; no reliable D call. CDR1 is SGHVS, CDR2 FQNEAQ, per germline. This CDR3 has 12 residues. Between the trimmed V and J ends, which lost 1 base and 5 bases, there was a span of 5 bases. In nucleotides, the CDR3 is TGTGCCAGCAGCTTAGAATGGACTGAAGCTTTCTTT. It is translated as CASSLEWTEAFF.

This rearrangement joins TRBV7-6 to TRBJ2-3; weak D call: TRBD1 (6 bases). This CDR3 spans 17 amino acids. Germline assignment: CDR1 SGHVS and CDR2 FNYEAQ. Deletions cut 4 bases from V and 7 bases from J, with 24 bases between. CDR3 residues: CASSSILGLGAGNTQYF. The DNA for the CDR3 is TGTGCCAGCAGCTCGATTTTGGGCTTGGGGGCCGGGAATACGCAGTATTTT. Full variable domain (missing parts from reference TRBV7-6 and TRBJ2-3): GAGVSQSPRYKVTKRGQDVALRCDPISGHVSLYWYRQALGQGPEFLTYFNYEAQQDKSGLPNDRFSAERPEGSISTLTIQRTEQRDSAMYRCASSSILGLGAGNTQYFGPGTRLTVL.

The chain carries TRBV9 and TRBJ2-2, with D possibly matching TRBD2 (5 bases). Trimming left V 4 bases short and J 5 bases short, with 24 bases between. CDR1 is SGDLS, CDR2 YYNGEE, per germline. This CDR3 region has 18 residues. As DNA, the CDR3 is TGTGCCAGCAGCCCACGCTGGACTCAAGCTGAGTATACCGGGGAGCTGTTTTTT. As protein: CASSPRWTQAEYTGELFF.

This clone was counted a single time. This chain links TRBV11-2 with TRBJ1-1; D gene ambiguous. Trimming left V 6 bases short and J 5 bases short, with 13 bases between. The CDR3 length is 13 residues. CDR1 SGHAT and CDR2 FQNNGV come from the germline V gene. CDR3 sequence reads: CASRPWIGTEAFF. CDR3 bases: TGTGCCAGCAGGCCTTGGATTGGGACTGAAGCTTTCTTT.

The chain has TRBV7-9 and TRBJ1-2, with D perhaps TRBD1 (5 bases). Trimming took off 5 bases at V and 1 base at J, with 14 bases between the two ends. This CDR3 has 15 residues. The germline V gene encodes CDR1 SEHNR and CDR2 FQNEAQ (reference sequence). CDR3 loop: CASSLGAEYNYGYTF. The DNA for the CDR3 is TGTGCCAGCAGCCTCGGGGCGGAGTATAACTATGGCTACACCTTC.

The J gene is TRBJ1-1, the V gene TRBV5-4; no firm D call. The germline V gene encodes CDR1 SGHNT and CDR2 YYREEE (reference sequence). Trimming cost V 4 bases and J 2 bases, with 12 bases left between them. This CDR3 contains 14 residues. CDR3 protein: CASSLYTSNTEAFF. In DNA form, the CDR3 reads TGTGCCAGCAGCCTTTACACATCAAACACTGAAGCTTTCTTT.

The rearrangement uses TRBV7-9 and TRBJ1-1; D remains ambiguous. The CDR3 covers 15 residues. With 5 bases removed from V and 0 bases from J, the gap between germline ends came to 13 bases. The germline V gene has CDR1 SEHNR and CDR2 FQNEAQ (reference sequence). As DNA, the CDR3 is TGTGCCAGCAGCCCCGGGATCTATTTGAACACTGAAGCTTTCTTT. Its protein product is CASSPGIYLNTEAFF.

This chain links TRBV6-1 with TRBJ2-1, with 7 bases matching TRBD1. Germline trimming cut 1 base from V and 9 bases from J; bases unmatched to any gene: 6. Germline loops: CDR1 MNHNS, CDR2 SASEGT. This CDR3 has 14 residues. The CDR3 region has the DNA TGTGCCAGCAGTGAAGGAGAGGGGGCGAGTGAGCAGTTCTTC. It specifies CASSEGEGASEQFF.

The V call is TRBV6-4, the J call TRBJ1-1; D is undetermined. V was shortened by 4 bases and J by 2 bases, with 11 bases between the two germline ends. Germline values: CDR1 MRHNA, CDR2 SNTAGT. This CDR3 contains 14 residues. CDR3: CASSVTVGNTEAFF. CDR3 coding DNA: TGTGCCAGCAGTGTAACAGTGGGTAACACTGAAGCTTTCTTT.

This chain uses TRBV10-3 with TRBJ2-5, with TRBD1 matching over 7 bases. Germline V CDR1 and CDR2: ENHRY, SYGVKD. With 7 bases clipped from V and 5 bases from J, the junction kept 7 bases outside the gene matches. The CDR3 is 13 amino acids. CDR3 protein: CAIMGQPSETQYF. The CDR3 DNA follows: TGTGCCATCATGGGACAGCCCTCGGAGACCCAGTACTTC.

This clone was detected only once. The rearrangement joins TRBV19 to TRBJ1-5, with D perhaps TRBD1 (6 bases). V was pared by 5 bases and J by 3 bases, with 17 bases between. Per germline, CDR1 LNHDA and CDR2 SQIVND (reference sequence). The CDR3 loop spans 16 amino acids. Here the CDR3 reads CASSPGTPGPNQPQHF. The CDR3 DNA reads TGTGCCAGTAGTCCCGGGACACCGGGCCCCAATCAGCCCCAGCATTTT.

The chain has TRBV28 and TRBJ1-2; the D gene is possibly TRBD1 (5 bases). V shed 6 bases and J shed 3 bases, with 8 bases lying between them. Per the germline V gene, CDR1 is MDHEN and CDR2 is SYDVKM. This CDR3 is built from 12 residues. The DNA of the CDR3 is TGTGCCAGCAGGGGGGATGACTATGGCTACACCTTC. This encodes CASRGDDYGYTF.

The chain has TRBV29-1 and TRBJ2-2, with 9 bases fitting TRBD1. The CDR3 has 12 amino acids. V shed 4 bases and J 13 bases; nucleotides not matched to a gene: 7. CDR1 SQVTM and CDR2 ANQGSEA come from the germline V gene. CDR3 protein: CSVGTGGRGLFF. The CDR3 DNA reads as TGCAGCGTTGGAACAGGGGGCCGGGGGCTGTTTTTT.

The chain has TRBV7-2 and TRBJ2-3, with D perhaps TRBD1 (5 bases). Germline CDR1 is SGHTA and CDR2 is FQGNSA. Trimming removed 3 bases at V and 5 bases at J, with 15 bases between. The CDR3 consists of 15 residues. This chain's CDR3 is CASSFGSTRGDTQYF. Here the CDR3 DNA reads TGTGCCAGCAGCTTTGGCTCGACAAGGGGAGATACGCAGTATTTT.

J is TRBJ2-7 and V is TRBV10-3; D is tentatively TRBD1 or TRBD2 (5 bases each). Trimming left V 6 bases short and J 1 base short, with 13 bases between. Germline loops: CDR1 ENHRY, CDR2 SYGVKD. The length of the CDR3 is 14 residues. The CDR3 loop reads CAISSRGPSYEQYF. CDR3 coding DNA: TGTGCCATCAGCTCCCGGGGACCATCCTACGAGCAGTACTTC.

This clone has a handful of counts. This chain uses TRBV2 with TRBJ1-6, with D hard to call. Trimming shortened V by 1 base and J by 0 bases, and 16 bases separated the two germline ends. The CDR3 length is 19 residues. Germline values: CDR1 SNHLY, CDR2 FYNNEI. The CDR3 spells CASSEVVAASSSYNSPLHF. The CDR3 nucleotides are TGTGCCAGCAGTGAAGTTGTGGCAGCCTCATCCTCCTATAATTCACCCCTCCACTTT.

The chain links TRBV7-9 to TRBJ1-2; 8 positions match TRBD1. The CDR3 is made up of 14 amino acids. Germline values: CDR1 SEHNR, CDR2 FQNEAQ (reference sequence). J was trimmed by 13 bases and V by 1 base; bases with no gene match: 11. In DNA, the CDR3 is TGTGCCAGCAGCTTAGGGACAGGGCCGAATGGGGGCACCTTC. Translation: CASSLGTGPNGGTF.

The rearrangement links TRBV18 to TRBJ1-1, with D maybe TRBD1 (5 bases). V gave up 6 bases and J gave up 3 bases, with 14 bases separating them. Germline CDR1 and CDR2: KGHSH and LQKENI. The CDR3 length is 14 residues. The CDR3 region has the DNA TGTGCCAGCTCGGGGGTCGAGCGTGACACTGAAGCTTTCTTT. Its protein is CASSGVERDTEAFF.

This chain connects TRBV2 to TRBJ2-7; maybe TRBD2 (5 bases). The germline gives CDR1 SNHLY, CDR2 FYNNEI. The CDR3 runs to 14 residues. The germline V and J ends were trimmed by 6 bases and 3 bases, with 15 bases remaining between them. CDR3 sequence: CASSTRAPFYEQYF. As DNA, the CDR3 is TGTGCCAGCAGCACTAGGGCCCCTTTCTACGAGCAGTACTTC.

V is TRBV4-2 and J is TRBJ1-3, with 9 bases lining up with TRBD1. The CDR3 length is 17 residues. Germline V gives CDR1 LGHNA, CDR2 YNFKEQ. Trimming cost V 0 bases and J 3 bases; bases outside gene matches: 6. The CDR3 region is CASSQDRMGQGGNTIYF. DNA for the CDR3: TGTGCCAGCAGCCAAGATCGAATGGGACAGGGTGGAAACACCATATATTTT.

This clone appeared a few times. V gene TRBV6-1 combines with J gene TRBJ1-4, with D possibly TRBD1 on 5 matching bases. The length of the CDR3 is 18 residues. Germline CDR1 and CDR2: MNHNS and SASEGT. V dropped 0 bases and J dropped 5 bases, with 19 bases sitting between them. CDR3 nucleotides: TGTGCCAGCAGTGAAGCGGGGCGGGGGTTGGGGAGAAATGAAAAACTGTTTTTT. This translates into CASSEAGRGLGRNEKLFF.